Presented here are 23 T cell receptor beta chains from one specimen sequenced in a study of T cell repertoires in cytomegalovirus infection. From the reads, TCRdb called clonotypes with MiXCR, one entry per CDR3 protein. The sample includes about 190,000 distinct CDR3 sequences, about 28% of them seen just once. The source material was PBMCs. The receptors were sampled from a human donor in good health (CMV status not recorded). Some clones in this sample may be carry-over from other donors' samples.

In this sample, this clonotype turned up a few times. The V gene is TRBV2, the J gene TRBJ2-2; the match to TRBD1 covers 12 bases. This CDR3 has 16 residues. The V and J ends lost 6 bases and 7 bases, in that order; junction bases with no gene match: 9. Germline assignment: CDR1 SNHLY and CDR2 FYNNEI. CDR3 sequence reads: CASSPGTGGFVGELFF. CDR3 bases: TGTGCCAGCAGCCCCGGGACAGGGGGCTTTGTCGGGGAGCTGTTTTTT.

This clonotype came up a few times. The chain combines TRBV27 with TRBJ2-7, with a tentative D call TRBD1 (5 bases). Trimming pared 2 bases from V and 6 bases from J, leaving 11 bases between. The CDR3 length is 13 residues. The germline CDR1 and CDR2 sequences are MNHEY and SMNVEV (reference sequence). CDR3 nucleotides: TGTGCCAGCAGTTTAAGGGGATTGGGCGAGCAGTACTTC. Its translation: CASSLRGLGEQYF.

This clonotype was counted only a few times. The chain employs TRBV12-3 or TRBV12-4 and TRBJ1-5, with D unclear. This CDR3 spans 14 amino acids. The V gene lost 2 bases and the J gene lost 3 bases, with 8 bases spanning the gap. The CDR3 DNA reads as TGTGCCAGCAGTTTAATGGCCACCAATCAGCCCCAGCATTTT. It is translated as CASSLMATNQPQHF.

With regard to this clonotype: The junction does not match germline at one end; this may be a read error. The chain links TRBV12-3 or TRBV12-4 to TRBJ1-2; D call uncertain. The CDR3 covers 14 residues. The CDR3 DNA sequence: TGTGCCAGCAGTTTAGACAACACTGGCTATGGCTACAACTTC. It yields the protein CASSLDNTGYGYNF.

The chain has TRBV30 and TRBJ2-6; D possibly corresponds to TRBD1 (5 bases). CDR3 length: 14 residues. Germline assignment: CDR1 GTSNPN and CDR2 SVGIG (reference sequence). V lost 1 base and J lost 1, with 5 bases in between. CDR3 in amino acids: CAWSGQSGANVLTF. CDR3 bases: TGTGCCTGGAGTGGACAGTCTGGGGCCAACGTCCTGACTTTC.

Concerning this clonotype itself: In this CDR3 the conserved last residue, phenylalanine or tryptophan, is missing, so a read error is likely. The gene calls are TRBV7-8 and TRBJ1-6; D is uncertain. The CDR3 covers 16 residues. Germline V CDR1 and CDR2: SGHVS, FQNEAQ. Deletions cut 0 bases from V and 10 bases from J, with 16 bases between. CDR3 in amino acids: CASSLALRQDSSPLHS. The CDR3 nucleotides are TGTGCCAGCAGCTTAGCGCTTCGGCAGGATAGCTCACCCCTCCACTCT.

The rearrangement links TRBV7-8 to TRBJ1-5; the D is unclear. In germline, CDR1 is SGHVS, CDR2 FQNEAQ. Trimming cost V 0 bases and J 1 base, with 7 bases left between them. The CDR3 spans 15 residues. The chain's CDR3 is CASSLAGRSNQPQHF. CDR3 in DNA: TGTGCCAGCAGCTTAGCGGGCAGAAGCAATCAGCCCCAGCATTTT.

J is TRBJ2-2 and V is TRBV4-1, with D possibly matching TRBD2 (6 bases). The CDR3 is made up of 16 amino acids. Germline CDR1 and CDR2: MGHRA and YSYEKL. V was cut by 3 bases and J by 4 bases, with 15 bases left in between. The CDR3 sequence is CASSHLGRGGTGELFF. The CDR3 region has the DNA TGCGCCAGCAGCCACCTAGGGCGGGGCGGCACCGGGGAGCTGTTTTTT.

The table lists this clonotype with a few counts. The chain uses TRBV27 and TRBJ2-6; D perhaps matches TRBD1 (6 bases). The V gene's germline CDR1 is MNHEY and CDR2 SMNVEV (reference sequence). The CDR3 covers 18 residues. Between the trimmed V and J ends, which lost 1 base and 4 bases, there was a span of 17 bases. Written as DNA, the CDR3 is TGTGCCAGCAGTTTATTGTGGGACACCTTTGGGGGGGCCAACGTCCTGACTTTC. As protein: CASSLLWDTFGGANVLTF. Supplemented by reference TRBV27 and TRBJ2-6, the full variable domain reads EAQVTQNPRYLITVTGKKLTVTCSQNMNHEYMSWYRQDPGLGLRQIYYSMNVEVTDKGDVPEGYKVSRKEKRNFPLILESPSPNQTSLYFCASSLLWDTFGGANVLTFGAGSRLTVL.

This clonotype turned up a few times. V gene TRBV6-6 combines with J gene TRBJ1-1, with 7 bases fitting TRBD1. V dropped 6 bases and J dropped 0; count of bases not matched to a gene: 7. Looked up from germline, CDR1 is MNHNY and CDR2 is SVGAGI (reference sequence). The CDR3 totals 15 residues. The CDR3, as DNA: TGTGCCAGCAGCAGGATGGGACAGCTGAACACTGAAGCTTTCTTT. It specifies CASSRMGQLNTEAFF.

The chain joins TRBV19 to TRBJ1-2; D is perhaps TRBD1 (5 bases). CDR1 is LNHDA, CDR2 SQIVND, per germline (reference sequence). CDR3 size: 15 residues. V shed 2 bases and J shed 8 bases, with 18 bases lying between them. This CDR3 is CASSITGTLIGGYTF. CDR3 nucleotide sequence: TGTGCCAGTAGTATAACCGGGACCCTAATTGGGGGCTACACCTTC.

The chain joins TRBV7-2 to TRBJ2-2; no clear D. V lost 2 bases and J 6 bases, leaving 10 bases between the germline ends. CDR3 size: 14 residues. Looked up from germline, CDR1 is SGHTA and CDR2 is FQGNSA. The CDR3 DNA follows: TGTGCCAGCAGCTTAAGGTTTAAGGCCGGGGAGCTGTTTTTT. As protein: CASSLRFKAGELFF.

The chain employs TRBV5-1 and TRBJ1-1; no clear D. Germline V gene sequence: CDR1 SGHRS, CDR2 YFSETQ. CDR3 length: 14 amino acids. V dropped 4 bases and J dropped 4 bases, with 14 bases sitting between them. The CDR3 bases are TGCGCCAGCAGCCTTCGGACGGGTGGCACTGAAGCTTTCTTT. Its protein is CASSLRTGGTEAFF.

The CDR3: CASTKRLAGGQYEQYF. The DNA for the CDR3 is TGTGCCAGCACCAAGAGGCTAGCGGGGGGTCAATACGAGCAGTACTTC. The rearrangement joins TRBV6-2 or TRBV6-3 to TRBJ2-7, with 11 positions matching TRBD2. The CDR3 is made up of 16 amino acids. Per germline, CDR1 MNHEY and CDR2 SVGEGT. J lost 4 bases, V lost 7 bases, and 12 bases had no gene match.

The V call is TRBV3-1, the J call TRBJ1-1, with D possibly matching TRBD1 (5 bases). The CDR3 is 16 amino acids. Germline V gene sequence: CDR1 LGHDT, CDR2 YNNKEL (reference sequence). Trimming took off 2 bases at V and 1 base at J, with 14 bases between the two ends. CDR3 loop: CASSQNSGTKNTEAFF. For the CDR3, the DNA is TGTGCCAGCAGCCAAAACTCAGGGACCAAGAACACTGAAGCTTTCTTT.

There are a few counts of this clonotype. CDR3 amino acids: CASSYLLTGDGAPQHF. CDR3 sequence (DNA): TGTGCCAGCAGTTACCTACTAACGGGGGACGGTGCGCCCCAGCATTTT. The chain has TRBV6-2 or TRBV6-3 and TRBJ1-5; D perhaps matches TRBD1 (5 bases). V was shortened by 2 bases and J by 9 bases, with 20 bases between the two germline ends. The CDR3 loop spans 16 amino acids. The germline gives CDR1 MNHEY, CDR2 SVGEGT.

The table lists this clonotype with a few counts. The chain carries TRBV20-1 and TRBJ2-1, with 11 bases that match TRBD2. This CDR3 is 14 amino acids long. Trimming removed 5 bases from V and 3 bases from J; junction bases left unmatched: 3. CDR1 and CDR2 (germline): DFQATT, SNEGSKA (reference sequence). The CDR3 region is CSALTSGDYNEQFF. The CDR3 bases are TGCAGTGCTTTGACTAGCGGGGACTACAATGAGCAGTTCTTC.

This clonotype was detected only a few times. CDR3 coding DNA: TGTGCCAGCAGCTACAGGGGGCCCAATTCACCCCTCCACTTT. This encodes CASSYRGPNSPLHF. V is TRBV6-6 and J is TRBJ1-6, with 9 bases fitting TRBD1. The CDR3 runs to 14 residues. The germline CDR1 and CDR2 sequences are MNHNY and SVGAGI (reference sequence). Trimming took 6 bases from V and 7 from J; bases not matched to a gene: 4.

This clonotype has more than one count but fewer than ten. The V call is TRBV5-8, the J call TRBJ2-2; D may be TRBD2 (5 bases). There are 14 residues in the CDR3. Trimming pared 0 bases from V and 7 bases from J, leaving 10 bases between. Germline CDR1 is SGHTS and CDR2 is YDEGEE. DNA for the CDR3: TGTGCCAGCAGCTTGGAACGTGAGGGCGGGGAGCTGTTTTTT. Its protein is CASSLEREGGELFF.

The V call is TRBV11-2, the J call TRBJ2-1, with no clear D. V gave up 5 bases and J gave up 3 bases, with 5 bases separating them. CDR3 size: 12 residues. Germline loops: CDR1 SGHAT, CDR2 FQNNGV. This chain's CDR3 is CASSPDYNEQFF. CDR3 DNA sequence: TGTGCCAGCAGCCCCGACTACAATGAGCAGTTCTTC.

The chain joins TRBV7-2 to TRBJ2-3; D possibly corresponds to TRBD2 (7 bases). The germline V gene has CDR1 SGHTA and CDR2 FQGNSA. V was pared by 0 bases and J by 9 bases, with 13 bases between. CDR3 length equals 14 residues. CDR3 coding DNA: TGTGCCAGCAGCTTAGCGGGGGGGGCGGGGACGCAGTATTTT. This codes for CASSLAGGAGTQYF.

This clonotype turned up a few times. At one end the junction does not follow the germline gene, possibly because of a read error. The chain couples TRBV12-5 to TRBJ2-7; D call uncertain. Germline lookup yields CDR1 LGHNT and CDR2 FRNRAP. The CDR3 is 12 residues long. CDR3 region: CASGLGLYEQYF. CDR3 nucleotides: TGTGCTAGTGGATTGGGCCTCTACGAGCAGTACTTC.

The table lists this clonotype with a few counts. The chain has TRBV7-6 and TRBJ1-1; D possibly corresponds to TRBD1 (5 bases). V dropped 0 bases and J dropped 4 bases, with 15 bases sitting between them. This CDR3 is 16 amino acids long. Germline V gene data show CDR1 as SGHVS and CDR2 as FNYEAQ. The CDR3 bases are TGTGCCAGCAGCTTAGCCATCGGAGGGGTAAGCACTGAAGCTTTCTTT. This gives the protein CASSLAIGGVSTEAFF.